Included here is one T cell receptor beta chain sequence, with context. Sequencing was performed with immunoSEQ multiplex PCR; in TCRdb, only in-frame clones are kept and a portion is missing. The sample includes 60,000 to 80,000 clones, about 85% of them seen just once. The sample belongs to a study of blood T cell repertoires in COVID-19. Germline V gene lookup returns CDR1 KGHSH and CDR2 LQKENI. J was trimmed by 5 bases and V by 4 bases; bases with no gene match: 6. CDR3 length: 14 residues. The sequence came from a man over 45 with COVID-19, enrolled during active disease. Sequencing used peripheral blood. This rearrangement joins TRBV18 to TRBJ2-7; TRBD1 agrees at 9 bases. The CDR3 nucleotides are TGTGCCAGCTCACTGATGGACAGGGGACACGAGCAGTACTTC. This translates into CASSLMDRGHEQYF.